These 20 T cell receptor beta chains share one sample of origin, sequenced in a study of breast tumors, draining lymph nodes, adjacent tissues (dated by TCRdb to about 2016). Lymph node samples were obtained from the axillary draining lymph nodes of breast cancer patients. The library was made by multiplex PCR. Sequencing was performed on an Illumina HiSeq 2000. The public reads were reanalyzed by TCRdb: fastp trimming at Q25, MiXCR alignment, in-frame beta chains only. Every CDR3 protein is listed once, alongside the most common genes and DNA of its rows. This sample lists about 270,000 distinct CDR3 sequences; 30% were detected once. 0.85% to 1.2% of the sample belongs to the ten largest clones. The material sequenced was axillary lymph node tissue. The receptors here all came from a female donor with breast cancer. Some clones in this sample may be carry-over from other donors' samples.

This clonotype came up many times. CDR3 in DNA: TGTGCCAGCAGCACCGCCTTAGGGTTCGGGGTACCAGATACGCAGTATTTT. Amino acid sequence: CASSTALGFGVPDTQYF. V and J are TRBV5-4 and TRBJ2-3; perhaps TRBD2 as D (5 bases). With 4 bases removed from V and 4 bases from J, the gap between germline ends came to 22 bases. The CDR3 is 17 residues long. CDR1 SGHNT and CDR2 YYREEE come from the germline V gene (reference sequence).

This clonotype was observed at least ten times. The chain has TRBV29-1 and TRBJ2-7, with D perhaps TRBD1 (5 bases). Germline lookup yields CDR1 SQVTM and CDR2 ANQGSEA. The germline V and J ends were trimmed by 5 bases and 5 bases, with 19 bases remaining between them. The CDR3 contains 14 residues. The CDR3 protein is CSVRKQAPKDEQYF. CDR3 nucleotide sequence: TGCAGCGTTCGTAAACAGGCTCCCAAGGACGAGCAGTACTTC.

This clonotype has at least ten counts. This chain uses TRBV7-9 with TRBJ2-7; tentative D call: TRBD1 (6 bases). V lost 5 bases and J 3 bases, leaving 11 bases between the germline ends. The CDR3 consists of 13 residues. Per the germline V gene, CDR1 is SEHNR and CDR2 is FQNEAQ (reference sequence). CDR3 bases: TGTGCCAGCAGCCGGGACACTGACTACGAGCAGTACTTC. Translated: CASSRDTDYEQYF.

This clonotype was seen a handful of times. The rearrangement uses TRBV6-5 and TRBJ1-3; possible D gene TRBD1, 6 bases. CDR3 length equals 17 residues. Germline V gives CDR1 MNHEY, CDR2 SVGAGI. Trimming took off 0 bases at V and 0 bases at J, with 12 bases between the two ends. CDR3 bases: TGTGCCAGCAGTTACTCAAGGGGGTTGAGCTCTGGAAACACCATATATTTT. Translation: CASSYSRGLSSGNTIYF.

This clonotype has at least ten counts. The chain has TRBV20-1 and TRBJ2-7; 8 nucleotides line up with TRBD2. This CDR3 contains 13 residues. The V segment lost 6 bases and the J segment 4 bases; nucleotides outside the gene matches: 8. Germline V CDR1 and CDR2: DFQATT, SNEGSKA (reference sequence). The CDR3 sequence is CSALPGLVYEQYF. The CDR3 nucleotides are TGCAGTGCCCTTCCGGGACTAGTTTACGAGCAGTACTTC.

This clonotype was observed once. The V gene is TRBV29-1, the J gene TRBJ2-5; 9 bases agree with TRBD1. The junction had 10 bases not matched to a gene; V was cut back by 7 bases and J by 4 bases. Germline assignment: CDR1 SQVTM and CDR2 ANQGSEA. This CDR3 spans 14 amino acids. The CDR3 nucleotides read TGCAGCGCACAGGGGGCGGGGACAACAGAGACCCAGTACTTC. Protein product: CSAQGAGTTETQYF.

This clonotype was counted at least ten times. This chain links TRBV4-2 with TRBJ1-3; 7 nucleotides match TRBD1. The J segment lost 3 bases and the V segment lost 5 bases, leaving 4 bases of the junction unmatched. The CDR3 extends over 14 amino acids. The germline gives CDR1 LGHNA, CDR2 YNFKEQ. The CDR3 sequence is CASSDGTDGNTIYF. CDR3 DNA: TGTGCCAGCAGCGACGGGACAGATGGAAACACCATATATTTT.

In the case of this clonotype: A much bigger clone sits one base away, suggesting this may be a read error. The missing conserved phenylalanine or tryptophan at the end of this CDR3 makes a read error likely. The chain is built from TRBV4-1 and TRBJ2-1; no clear D gene. The germline gives CDR1 MGHRA, CDR2 YSYEKL. The length of the CDR3 is 13 residues. The V and J ends lost 0 bases and 12 bases respectively, with 12 bases between them. CDR3 in amino acids: CASSQDHGLLQFS. CDR3 DNA sequence: TGCGCCAGCAGCCAAGATCACGGTTTGCTGCAGTTCTCC.

This clonotype was seen repeatedly, ten times or more. The chain carries TRBV6-6 and TRBJ2-7; D might be TRBD1 or TRBD2, each matching 5 bases. Trimming took 6 bases from V and 3 from J, leaving 24 bases between them. The CDR3 consists of 17 residues. Germline V CDR1 and CDR2: MNHNY, SVGAGI (reference sequence). The CDR3 region is CASSPGLSGLGVYEQYF. In nucleotides, the CDR3 is TGTGCCAGCAGCCCCGGCCTTTCAGGGTTGGGAGTCTACGAGCAGTACTTC.

This clonotype was detected ten times or more. The V gene is TRBV9, the J gene TRBJ2-5; 7 bases line up with TRBD1. Germline V lookup: CDR1 SGDLS, CDR2 YYNGEE. Trimming cost V 4 bases and J 3 bases; bases outside gene matches: 9. This CDR3 is 15 amino acids long. Here the CDR3 reads CASSPSPGQKETQYF. The CDR3 nucleotides read TGTGCCAGCAGCCCCTCTCCGGGACAGAAAGAGACCCAGTACTTC.

Many counts were recorded for this clonotype. The gene calls are TRBV7-9 and TRBJ2-3, with D possibly being TRBD1 (6 bases). This CDR3 is 17 amino acids long. Trimming pared 0 bases from V and 0 bases from J, leaving 13 bases between. Germline CDR1 and CDR2: SEHNR and FQNEAQ (reference sequence). The CDR3 bases are TGTGCCAGCAGCTTAGCGAGGACAGCGTCTAGCACAGATACGCAGTATTTT. Translated: CASSLARTASSTDTQYF.

Many counts were recorded for this clonotype. The gene calls are TRBV10-1 and TRBJ2-7, with TRBD2 matching 10 bases. The CDR3 loop spans 16 amino acids. Germline assignment: CDR1 WNHNN and CDR2 SYGVQD (reference sequence). After removal of 7 bases from V and 2 bases from J, the junction contained 11 bases not matched to a gene. CDR3 loop: CASNPSGRDPPYEQYF. The DNA for the CDR3 is TGCGCCAGCAACCCTAGCGGGAGAGACCCACCCTACGAGCAGTACTTC.

This clonotype appeared a few times. A much larger clone differs by one base, so this may be a read error. V usage is TRBV19 and J usage is TRBJ1-2; perhaps TRBD1 as D (6 bases). CDR3 length: 14 residues. In germline, CDR1 is LNHDA, CDR2 SQIVND (reference sequence). Trimming removed 5 bases at V and 7 bases at J, with 17 bases between. The CDR3 DNA sequence: TGTGCCAGTAGTGGGGGTACAGGGACCTTTGGCTACACCTTC. It translates to CASSGGTGTFGYTF.

This chain connects TRBV28 to TRBJ1-3; 7 bases are a match to TRBD1. Losses at the gene ends were 6 bases for V and 2 bases for J; bases not matched to a gene: 7. In germline, CDR1 is MDHEN, CDR2 SYDVKM. This CDR3 has 15 amino acids. The CDR3 is CASRPSGGTGNTIYF. In nucleotides, the CDR3 is TGTGCCAGCAGACCCTCAGGGGGAACTGGAAACACCATATATTTT.

J is TRBJ2-2 and V is TRBV10-1; 10 bases are a match to TRBD2. Trimming cost V 9 bases and J 6 bases; bases outside gene matches: 13. The germline CDR1 and CDR2 sequences are WNHNN and SYGVQD (reference sequence). The CDR3 has 16 residues. The CDR3 bases are TGCGCCAGAGGGGGGGTGCCTAGCGGGAGCCCCGGGGAGCTGTTTTTT. This sequence encodes CARGGVPSGSPGELFF.

The chain employs TRBV5-5 and TRBJ1-2; D is undetermined. Deletions cut 5 bases from V and 0 bases from J, with 17 bases between. This CDR3 spans 16 amino acids. The germline gives CDR1 SGHKS, CDR2 YYEKEE (reference sequence). CDR3 sequence reads: CASRLRSLGANYGYTF. The CDR3 DNA follows: TGTGCCAGCAGACTCCGTTCTTTAGGAGCTAACTATGGCTACACCTTC.

This clonotype was recorded many times. This chain uses TRBV19 with TRBJ2-7; 9 bases align to TRBD2. From germline, CDR1 is LNHDA and CDR2 SQIVND (reference sequence). CDR3 size: 16 residues. V lost 5 bases, J lost 3 bases, and 11 bases stayed unmatched. CDR3: CASSFGRGAGGYEQYF. CDR3 nucleotides: TGTGCCAGTAGTTTCGGTCGGGGAGCGGGAGGCTACGAGCAGTACTTC.

With regard to this clonotype: Since a much larger clone is just one base distant, this may be a read error. This chain uses TRBV4-1 with TRBJ2-1; the D gene could be TRBD1 or TRBD2 (6 bases each). Looked up from germline, CDR1 is MGHRA and CDR2 is YSYEKL. The CDR3 spans 15 residues. Here the CDR3 DNA reads TGCGCCAGCAGCCAAGAGGGGGGCTCCTACAATGAGCGGTTCTTC. Translation gives CASSQEGGSYNERFF.

In the case of this clonotype: This may be a read error, as it is one base from a much larger clone. V and J are TRBV6-5 and TRBJ2-1; D not resolved. Germline loops: CDR1 MNHEY, CDR2 SVGAGI. Trimming stripped 6 bases from V and 7 bases from J, with 13 bases between. The CDR3 totals 13 residues. CDR3 nucleotides: TGTGCCAGCAGCCAGATGAAGAAGAATGAGCAGTTCTTC. Its protein product is CASSQMKKNEQFF.

This clonotype has a count of ten or more. The rearrangement links TRBV7-2 to TRBJ2-3, with D perhaps TRBD1 (5 bases). This CDR3 is built from 16 residues. V lost 5 bases and J 7 bases, leaving 22 bases between the germline ends. Germline V gives CDR1 SGHTA, CDR2 FQGNSA. CDR3 sequence (DNA): TGTGCCAGCAGCGCCCCCAGGGTGGTAATAGGGAATACGCAGTATTTT. Residues: CASSAPRVVIGNTQYF.